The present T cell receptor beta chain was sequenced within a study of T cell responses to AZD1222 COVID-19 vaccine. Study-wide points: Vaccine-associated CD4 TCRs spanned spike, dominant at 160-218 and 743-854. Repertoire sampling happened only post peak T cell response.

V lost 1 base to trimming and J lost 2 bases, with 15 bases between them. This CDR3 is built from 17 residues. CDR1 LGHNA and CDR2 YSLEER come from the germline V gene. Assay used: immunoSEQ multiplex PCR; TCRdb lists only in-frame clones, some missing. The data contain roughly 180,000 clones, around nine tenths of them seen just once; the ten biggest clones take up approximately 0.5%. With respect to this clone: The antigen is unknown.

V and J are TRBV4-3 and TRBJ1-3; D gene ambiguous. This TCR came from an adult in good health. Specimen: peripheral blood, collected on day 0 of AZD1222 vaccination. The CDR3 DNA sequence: TGCGCCAGCAGCCAAGGGGTTCGGGGTACGACTGGAAACACCATATATTTT. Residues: CASSQGVRGTTGNTIYF.